This TCR beta chain was captured in a study of T cell clones after liver transplantation. Study overall: Graft-donor-reactive sequences were compared with third-party-reactive TCRbeta sequences from pre-transplant mixed lymphocyte reactions. HCV positivity affected three of eight recipients; the rest lacked autoimmune or viral indications. Blood was drawn pre-transplant, before withdrawal, and after full or failed withdrawal.

The data were produced by immunoSEQ multiplex PCR, yet TCRdb's version contains in-frame clones alone and is incomplete. The profile covers around 20,000 clones, with 75% to 90% appearing a single time and 10% to 15% taken by the ten largest. This TCR was sampled from a human donor who received a liver transplant. The source was CD8+ T cells from blood, collected before liver transplant.

CDR3 bases: TGTGCCAGCTCACCGCCTGACAGGGCCGACTACGAGCAGTACTTC. This encodes CASSPPDRADYEQYF. V and J are TRBV18 and TRBJ2-7, with 7 bases fitting TRBD1. Germline CDR1 reads KGHSH; CDR2 reads LQKENI. The CDR3 is 15 residues long. With 3 bases clipped from V and 3 bases from J, the junction kept 8 bases outside the gene matches.